The 13 T cell receptor beta chains given below trace back to one sample, sequenced in a study of cytomegalovirus exposure and HLA in healthy donors. It was with 60 Vbeta and 13 Jbeta primers that the PCR ran. Profiled with immunoSEQ multiplex PCR; TCRdb holds only in-frame clones, not every one. The table has around 100,000 clones, 60% to 70% seen once. Material for sequencing was PBMCs. The origin of the receptors is a woman aged 50 to 65 in good health and CMV-seronegative.

This clone was observed a few times. This specimen includes other DNA sequences encoding the same CDR3. V is TRBV7-9 and J is TRBJ2-1, with D possibly matching TRBD2 (6 bases). This CDR3 has 12 amino acids. V shed 5 bases and J shed 10 bases, with 12 bases lying between them. The germline V gene encodes CDR1 SEHNR and CDR2 FQNEAQ (reference sequence). The CDR3 DNA reads as TGTGCCAGCAGCCGGGGACTCCGGGAGCAGTTCTTC. Protein product: CASSRGLREQFF.

This rearrangement joins TRBV5-1 to TRBJ1-3, with 12 bases aligning to TRBD1. The ends lost 0 bases at V and 2 bases at J; junction bases unmatched: 12. Germline-derived CDR1 and CDR2 are SGHRS and YFSETQ. The CDR3 is made up of 20 amino acids. In DNA form, the CDR3 reads TGCGCCAGCAGCTTGGGAATCCGGGACAGGGGGCTACCGACTGGAAACACCATATATTTT. It translates to CASSLGIRDRGLPTGNTIYF. Looking up the rest from reference TRBV5-1 and TRBJ1-3 gives the full variable domain: KAGVTQTPRYLIKTRGQQVTLSCSPISGHRSVSWYQQTPGQGLQFLFEYFSETQRNKGNFPGRFSGRQFSNSRSEMNVSTLELGDSALYLCASSLGIRDRGLPTGNTIYFGEGSWLTVV.

The chain has TRBV4-2 and TRBJ2-1; D gene ambiguous. V dropped 0 bases and J dropped 4 bases, with 10 bases sitting between them. Per germline, CDR1 LGHNA and CDR2 YNFKEQ. The CDR3 loop spans 15 amino acids. The CDR3 bases are TGTGCCAGCAGCCAAGACCGACACTCTTACAATGAGCAGTTCTTC. Protein product: CASSQDRHSYNEQFF.

This clone was counted only a few times. CDR3 DNA sequence: TGTGCCAGCAGCGCGACAGGGGGCTACAATGAGCAGTTCTTC. It is translated as CASSATGGYNEQFF. J is TRBJ2-1 and V is TRBV9; the match to TRBD1 covers 9 bases. This CDR3 is 14 amino acids long. With V trimmed by 3 bases and J by 3 bases, 1 base remained unmatched. In germline, CDR1 is SGDLS, CDR2 YYNGEE.

In its sample, this clone was seen a few times. The chain carries TRBV5-1 and TRBJ2-1, with a tentative D call TRBD2 (7 bases). The CDR3 runs to 14 residues. Looked up from germline, CDR1 is SGHRS and CDR2 is YFSETQ. Trimming took off 2 bases at V and 9 bases at J, with 15 bases between the two ends. CDR3 residues: CASSLSPGEGEQFF. The CDR3 DNA reads as TGCGCCAGCAGCTTATCACCAGGGGAGGGTGAGCAGTTCTTC.

The V and J genes are TRBV18 and TRBJ1-2; TRBD1 is a possible D gene (6 bases). Germline V gene sequence: CDR1 KGHSH, CDR2 LQKENI. CDR3 length: 13 residues. With 2 bases removed from V and 4 bases from J, the gap between germline ends came to 8 bases. CDR3 bases: TGTGCCAGCTCACCAACAGGGCTCTATGGCTACACCTTC. It codes for CASSPTGLYGYTF.

The genes are TRBV4-2 and TRBJ2-5, with D possibly being TRBD2 (5 bases). The CDR3 is 15 residues long. Trimming cost V 0 bases and J 2 bases, with 10 bases left between them. Germline V lookup: CDR1 LGHNA, CDR2 YNFKEQ. The CDR3 loop is CASSQDRGAQETQYF. DNA of the CDR3: TGTGCCAGCAGCCAAGATCGGGGAGCACAAGAGACCCAGTACTTC.

The chain links TRBV7-9 to TRBJ2-3, with D possibly being TRBD2 (5 bases). The length of the CDR3 is 17 residues. Per the germline V gene, CDR1 is SEHNR and CDR2 is FQNEAQ (reference sequence). The V end lost 1 base, the J end lost 2 bases, and 16 bases lay between the germline ends. CDR3 bases: TGTGCCAGCAGCTTAGGAATTGTTAACGGGAACACAGATACGCAGTATTTT. Translated, it gives CASSLGIVNGNTDTQYF.

V usage is TRBV28 and J usage is TRBJ2-3; D unresolved. Trimming took off 5 bases at V and 2 bases at J, with 11 bases between the two ends. The CDR3 has 14 amino acids. From germline, CDR1 is MDHEN and CDR2 SYDVKM. CDR3 amino acids: CASSPPQLTDTQYF. DNA for the CDR3: TGTGCCAGCAGTCCCCCGCAACTCACAGATACGCAGTATTTT.

This clone was seen a single time. The same CDR3 is also encoded by other DNA sequences in this sample. The rearrangement joins TRBV18 to TRBJ1-2, with 7 bases fitting TRBD1. The CDR3 length is 13 residues. J gave up 3 bases and V 3 bases, and 1 base lay outside the gene matches. In germline, CDR1 is KGHSH, CDR2 LQKENI. In nucleotides, the CDR3 is TGTGCCAGCTCACCTGGACAGGACTATGGCTACACCTTC. Residues: CASSPGQDYGYTF.

This clone was seen only a few times. The chain combines TRBV28 with TRBJ2-5; 7 positions match TRBD1. V was pared by 7 bases and J by 1 base, with 9 bases of the junction left unmatched. The CDR3 consists of 15 residues. CDR1 MDHEN and CDR2 SYDVKM come from the germline V gene. The CDR3 DNA sequence: TGTGCCAGCACTACTTTACAGGGGCCCCAAGAGACCCAGTACTTC. Translating it yields CASTTLQGPQETQYF.

The chain uses TRBV27 and TRBJ2-7, with 7 bases matching TRBD1. Germline V lookup: CDR1 MNHEY, CDR2 SMNVEV (reference sequence). The CDR3 contains 15 residues. V lost 4 bases, J lost 6 bases, and 12 bases stayed unmatched. The CDR3 DNA follows: TGTGCCAGCAGTTCATTTGCCGGGACAGTTCCCGAGCAGTACTTC. This encodes CASSSFAGTVPEQYF.

This chain joins TRBV10-2 and TRBJ2-7; D might be TRBD1 (5 bases). Trimming cost V 1 base and J 4 bases, with 11 bases left between them. CDR1 is WSHSY and CDR2 is SAAADI in the germline V gene. The CDR3 totals 14 residues. The chain's CDR3 is CASSELGQAYEQYF. As DNA, the CDR3 is TGCGCCAGCAGTGAGTTGGGGCAGGCTTACGAGCAGTACTTC.